This T cell receptor beta chain was identified during a study of T cell changes during pregnancy in multiple sclerosis. Clones were sequenced by immunoSEQ multiplex PCR, and TCRdb holds only the in-frame ones, with some missing. This table has under 45,000 clones, approximately 90% appearing once. CDR3 length: 15 amino acids. CDR1 and CDR2 (germline): SGHRS, YFSETQ. The V and J ends lost 7 bases and 4 bases, in that order; junction bases with no gene match: 6. Sample: CD4+ T cells from peripheral blood mononuclear cells, taken in the first trimester of pregnancy. This chain connects TRBV5-1 to TRBJ2-1; 12 nucleotides agree with TRBD2. The receptor was derived from a female donor with multiple sclerosis, enrolled in a pregnancy study. DNA for the CDR3: TGCGCCAGCCGGACTAGCGGGATCTCTTACAATGAGCAGTTCTTC. Residues: CASRTSGISYNEQFF.